The 30 T cell receptor beta chains below all came from one sample that was sequenced in a study of CD8 T cells in ankylosing spondylitis (dated by TCRdb to the late 2010s). Receptor amplification or capture employed 5' RACE. The instrument given in TCRdb is Illumina HiSeq 2500. TCRdb redid the processing of the public reads, applying fastp at Q25 and MiXCR, and retained in-frame beta chains. For every CDR3 protein sequence, its rows merge into one entry that carries the most common genes and DNA. The sample has about 240,000 distinct CDR3 sequences on record, about 24% of them singletons. Around 0.64% of the sample comes from the top ten. Source material: blood, either unsorted or a sorted T cell fraction (not recorded which). The receptors stem from a male donor with ankylosing spondylitis or in good health (not recorded which).

J is TRBJ1-5 and V is TRBV6-5; 10 nucleotides agree with TRBD1. This CDR3 contains 17 residues. J lost 4 bases, V lost 2 bases, and 8 bases had no gene match. Looked up from germline, CDR1 is MNHEY and CDR2 is SVGAGI. CDR3: CASSYRGQGWGNQPQHF. The CDR3 bases are TGTGCCAGCAGTTACCGGGGACAGGGGTGGGGAAATCAGCCCCAGCATTTT.

This clonotype occurred many times. The V call is TRBV4-2, the J call TRBJ2-7; tentative D call: TRBD1 (5 bases). The CDR3 loop spans 15 amino acids. Looked up from germline, CDR1 is LGHNA and CDR2 is YNFKEQ. V was shortened by 8 bases and J by 1 base, with 18 bases between the two germline ends. CDR3 residues: CASSLTERSSYEQYF. The CDR3 nucleotides are TGTGCCAGCTCCCTGACAGAAAGATCTTCCTACGAGCAGTACTTC.

This clonotype was detected ten times or more. This sequence joins TRBV20-1 and TRBJ2-7, with unresolved D. This CDR3 region has 11 residues. Germline V gives CDR1 DFQATT, CDR2 SNEGSKA (reference sequence). The V gene lost 1 base and the J gene lost 7 bases, with 8 bases spanning the gap. The CDR3 protein is CSARAPVEQYF. CDR3 in DNA: TGCAGTGCTAGAGCTCCCGTGGAGCAGTACTTC.

The chain carries TRBV7-8 and TRBJ1-6, with D maybe TRBD1 (5 bases). The CDR3 totals 14 residues. Trimming pared 2 bases from V and 9 bases from J, leaving 11 bases between. CDR1 is SGHVS, CDR2 FQNEAQ, per germline. The CDR3 DNA reads TGTGCCAGCAGCTTACCCTTTGGGGGTTCACCCCTCCACTTT. Protein sequence: CASSLPFGGSPLHF.

V gene TRBV2 combines with J gene TRBJ2-7; no firm D call. The germline CDR1 and CDR2 sequences are SNHLY and FYNNEI. This CDR3 is 13 amino acids long. The germline V and J ends were trimmed by 6 bases and 0 bases, with 9 bases remaining between them. CDR3 DNA sequence: TGTGCCAGCAGGGACGGGTTCTCCTACGAGCAGTACTTC. Encoded protein: CASRDGFSYEQYF.

In its sample, this clonotype was seen many times. CDR3 bases: TGCGCCAGCAGTGAGAGCACGGGGTCCCCGACTAGTTTGCACCAGTACTTC. Translation: CASSESTGSPTSLHQYF. The chain is built from TRBV10-1 and TRBJ2-5; possible D gene TRBD2, 6 bases. The length of the CDR3 is 17 residues. Germline V lookup: CDR1 WNHNN, CDR2 SYGVQD (reference sequence). Trimming cost V 2 bases and J 10 bases, with 26 bases left between them.

The chain employs TRBV12-3 or TRBV12-4 and TRBJ2-1; D might be TRBD2 (6 bases). Trimming left V 6 bases short and J 7 bases short, with 25 bases between. The CDR3 is 17 amino acids. The CDR3, as DNA: TGTGCCAGCAGCAGATCCGGGACTCCCCGCGAAGGGAATGAGCAGTTCTTC. Amino acid sequence: CASSRSGTPREGNEQFF.

This clonotype was recorded a few times. The V and J genes are TRBV20-1 and TRBJ2-5; D uncertain. Trimming shortened V by 0 bases and J by 1 base, and 12 bases separated the two germline ends. The CDR3 is 15 amino acids. Germline values: CDR1 DFQATT, CDR2 SNEGSKA (reference sequence). The CDR3 loop reads CSAREHSFPQETQYF. In DNA, the CDR3 is TGCAGTGCTAGAGAACACTCCTTTCCCCAAGAGACCCAGTACTTC.

This clonotype appeared many times. This sequence joins TRBV20-1 and TRBJ2-1, with a tentative D call TRBD2 (6 bases). Germline lookup yields CDR1 DFQATT and CDR2 SNEGSKA (reference sequence). The CDR3 is 14 residues long. Trimming took off 3 bases at V and 2 bases at J, with 11 bases between the two ends. For the CDR3, the DNA is TGCAGTGCTAGCGCGGGGCAACCCTACAATGAGCAGTTCTTC. Amino acid sequence: CSASAGQPYNEQFF.

This clonotype occurred a few times. V usage is TRBV29-1 and J usage is TRBJ2-7; 7 bases are a match to TRBD1. The CDR3 runs 14 residues. The V gene end was trimmed by 7 bases and the J gene end by 0 bases; junction bases not matched to a gene: 9. Germline V lookup: CDR1 SQVTM, CDR2 ANQGSEA. The CDR3 protein is CSAPGDRLSYEQYF. The DNA of the CDR3 is TGCAGCGCCCCAGGGGACAGACTCTCCTACGAGCAGTACTTC.

This chain links TRBV2 with TRBJ2-7; a possible D gene is TRBD1 (5 bases). V lost 8 bases, J lost 4 bases, and 15 bases lay in between. The germline V gene encodes CDR1 SNHLY and CDR2 FYNNEI. The CDR3 consists of 13 residues. In nucleotides, the CDR3 is TGTGCCAGCGGTCGCCAGGGTGTGTACGAGCAGTACTTC. As protein: CASGRQGVYEQYF.

This clonotype was observed a handful of times. CDR3 region: CASSLLGYRGSYNEQFF. The DNA for the CDR3 is TGTGCCAGCAGCCTCCTCGGGTACAGGGGCTCCTACAATGAGCAGTTCTTC. V and J are TRBV5-6 and TRBJ2-1, with 7 bases that match TRBD1. The CDR3 is 17 amino acids. After removal of 4 bases from V and 0 bases from J, the junction contained 10 bases not matched to a gene. The germline V gene encodes CDR1 SGHDT and CDR2 YYEEEE.

This clonotype came up many times. The gene calls are TRBV7-9 and TRBJ1-1; unclear D gene. The CDR3 consists of 12 residues. Germline V lookup: CDR1 SEHNR, CDR2 FQNEAQ (reference sequence). Trimming left V 6 bases short and J 3 bases short, with 8 bases between. In DNA form, the CDR3 reads TGTGCCAGCAGTTACACCGACACTGAAGCTTTCTTT. As protein: CASSYTDTEAFF.

V gene TRBV12-3 or TRBV12-4 combines with J gene TRBJ1-5; weak D call: TRBD1 (5 bases). V lost 7 bases, J lost 2 bases, and 9 bases lay in between. There are 13 residues in the CDR3. Written as DNA, the CDR3 is TGTGCCAGCACGTCACAGGGCAATCAGCCCCAGCATTTT. The encoded protein is CASTSQGNQPQHF.

This chain joins TRBV12-3 or TRBV12-4 and TRBJ2-7; D gene ambiguous. Deletions cut 2 bases from V and 0 bases from J, with 11 bases between. This CDR3 has 15 amino acids. The CDR3 region has the DNA TGTGCCAGCAGTTTAAGACGGGTCGCCTCCTACGAGCAGTACTTC. It specifies CASSLRRVASYEQYF.

This clonotype was recorded at least ten times. The chain has TRBV12-3 or TRBV12-4 and TRBJ2-7; D gene ambiguous. CDR3 size: 14 residues. V dropped 2 bases and J dropped 5 bases, with 13 bases sitting between them. CDR3 sequence: CASSLRRGGDEQYF. The CDR3 DNA follows: TGTGCCAGCAGTTTAAGACGAGGTGGCGACGAGCAGTACTTC.

Ten or more counts support this clonotype. V is TRBV20-1 and J is TRBJ2-7; 8 bases are a match to TRBD1. The junction had 13 bases not matched to a gene; V was cut back by 3 bases and J by 3 bases. This CDR3 spans 16 amino acids. CDR1 DFQATT and CDR2 SNEGSKA come from the germline V gene (reference sequence). CDR3 protein: CSASAAGTGLLYEQYF. The CDR3 DNA sequence: TGCAGTGCTAGTGCCGCCGGGACAGGTCTCCTCTACGAGCAGTACTTC.

The V gene is TRBV2, the J gene TRBJ2-2; D assignment may be TRBD1 or TRBD2 (5 bases each). The CDR3 runs 15 residues. The V end was cut by 6 bases, the J end by 6 bases, with 17 bases between. Germline assignment: CDR1 SNHLY and CDR2 FYNNEI. The DNA for the CDR3 is TGTGCCAGCAGCCTCCGGGACCTTTCCTCCGGGGAGCTGTTTTTT. Protein: CASSLRDLSSGELFF. Drawing the rest from reference TRBV2 and TRBJ2-2, the complete variable domain is EPEVTQTPSHQVTQMGQEVILRCVPISNHLYFYWYRQILGQKVEFLVSFYNNEISEKSEIFDDQFSVERPDGSNFTLKIRSTKLEDSAMYFCASSLRDLSSGELFFGEGSRLTVL.

This clonotype was recorded at least ten times. This rearrangement joins TRBV28 to TRBJ2-1; 8 nucleotides agree with TRBD1. Germline-derived CDR1 and CDR2 are MDHEN and SYDVKM. CDR3 length: 16 amino acids. V dropped 7 bases and J dropped 0; count of bases not matched to a gene: 8. The CDR3 nucleotides read TGTGCCAGCACCCTACACAGGGGGAGCTCCTACAATGAGCAGTTCTTC. Its translation: CASTLHRGSSYNEQFF.

This clonotype was counted at least ten times. DNA of the CDR3: TGCAGTGCTAGCCGGGTGACAGATACGCAGTATTTT. Translated: CSASRVTDTQYF. The chain has TRBV20-1 and TRBJ2-3; D is undetermined. The CDR3 consists of 12 residues. The V gene lost 3 bases and the J gene lost 3 bases, with 7 bases spanning the gap. Per germline, CDR1 DFQATT and CDR2 SNEGSKA (reference sequence).

This clonotype was counted many times. This chain uses TRBV20-1 with TRBJ2-3; tentatively, D is TRBD1 (6 bases). The germline gives CDR1 DFQATT, CDR2 SNEGSKA (reference sequence). This CDR3 comprises 13 residues. V was clipped by 6 bases and J by 2 bases, with 12 bases between them. CDR3 nucleotides: TGCAGTGCGAGACAGGAGTACACAGATACGCAGTATTTT. Its translation: CSARQEYTDTQYF.

This chain links TRBV12-3 or TRBV12-4 with TRBJ2-7; D may be TRBD1 or TRBD2 (5 bases each). Trimming cost V 5 bases and J 7 bases, with 18 bases left between them. The CDR3 contains 14 residues. CDR3 nucleotides: TGTGCCAGCAGTCCCGGGACGGGTGGCGGTGAGCAGTACTTC. Its protein is CASSPGTGGGEQYF.

V gene TRBV25-1 combines with J gene TRBJ2-7; 7 bases agree with TRBD2. Germline trimming cut 7 bases from V and 2 bases from J; bases unmatched to any gene: 8. Germline V lookup: CDR1 MGHDK, CDR2 SYGVNS. This CDR3 contains 14 residues. The CDR3 protein is CASKEAGRPYEQYF. CDR3 nucleotide sequence: TGTGCCAGCAAAGAAGCGGGGCGACCCTACGAGCAGTACTTC.

The CDR3 DNA follows: TGCAGCGCCGAGTCTAGCGGGGGAGTTTGGGATGAGCAGTTCTTC. Protein sequence: CSAESSGGVWDEQFF. The J gene is TRBJ2-1, the V gene TRBV29-1; 10 nucleotides align to TRBD2. Germline assignment: CDR1 SQVTM and CDR2 ANQGSEA. The junction had 14 bases not matched to a gene; V was cut back by 7 bases and J by 8 bases. The CDR3 has 15 amino acids.

This clonotype was seen a handful of times. The chain employs TRBV20-1 and TRBJ2-7; TRBD2 might be the D (5 bases). From germline, CDR1 is DFQATT and CDR2 SNEGSKA (reference sequence). The length of the CDR3 is 11 residues. V lost 6 bases and J 2 bases, leaving 8 bases between the germline ends. The CDR3 DNA is TGCAGTGCGAAGACTACCTACGAGCAGTACTTC. The encoded protein is CSAKTTYEQYF.

This clonotype has more than one count but fewer than ten. The chain is built from TRBV20-1 and TRBJ2-3; 10 nucleotides line up with TRBD2. After removal of 3 bases from V and 0 bases from J, the junction contained 12 bases not matched to a gene. Germline V gives CDR1 DFQATT, CDR2 SNEGSKA (reference sequence). This CDR3 has 18 amino acids. The chain's CDR3 is CSARALRLAGLSTDTQYF. The CDR3 region has the DNA TGCAGTGCTAGGGCGCTTAGACTAGCGGGCCTCAGCACAGATACGCAGTATTTT.

This clonotype has just a few counts. The gene calls are TRBV20-1 and TRBJ1-6, with TRBD1 identical over 8 bases. This CDR3 comprises 16 residues. With V trimmed by 6 bases and J by 9 bases, 16 bases remained unmatched. Germline V CDR1 and CDR2: DFQATT, SNEGSKA (reference sequence). CDR3 sequence: CSAAAGQGKAGSPLHF. In nucleotides, the CDR3 is TGCAGTGCCGCCGCCGGACAGGGTAAAGCGGGTTCACCCCTCCACTTT.

This clonotype was observed a handful of times. The V call is TRBV7-2, the J call TRBJ1-5; D is perhaps TRBD1 (6 bases). In germline, CDR1 is SGHTA, CDR2 FQGNSA. There are 13 residues in the CDR3. Trimming took 7 bases from V and 3 from J, leaving 10 bases between them. For the CDR3, the DNA is TGTGCCAGCACACACAGGGTCAATCAGCCCCAGCATTTT. Translating it yields CASTHRVNQPQHF.

This clonotype showed up just a few times. The CDR3 sequence: CSGRQGARDTQYF. DNA for the CDR3: TGCAGCGGTCGACAGGGGGCTCGTGATACGCAGTATTTT. The V call is TRBV29-1, the J call TRBJ2-3; 10 bases line up with TRBD1. Trimming at V came to 7 bases and at J to 6 bases, leaving 7 bases not matched to a gene. This CDR3 comprises 13 residues. Per germline, CDR1 SQVTM and CDR2 ANQGSEA.

This clonotype was recorded a few times. The junction departs from the called germline gene at one end, perhaps through a read error. The chain couples TRBV20-1 to TRBJ2-5; the D gene is possibly TRBD2 (5 bases). Germline loops: CDR1 DFQATT, CDR2 SNEGSKA (reference sequence). The CDR3 is 16 amino acids. The CDR3 coding sequence is TGCAATGCTAGCCCCCGGAGTCTGTGGGGTCGGGAGACCCAGTACTTC. Translated, it gives CNASPRSLWGRETQYF.